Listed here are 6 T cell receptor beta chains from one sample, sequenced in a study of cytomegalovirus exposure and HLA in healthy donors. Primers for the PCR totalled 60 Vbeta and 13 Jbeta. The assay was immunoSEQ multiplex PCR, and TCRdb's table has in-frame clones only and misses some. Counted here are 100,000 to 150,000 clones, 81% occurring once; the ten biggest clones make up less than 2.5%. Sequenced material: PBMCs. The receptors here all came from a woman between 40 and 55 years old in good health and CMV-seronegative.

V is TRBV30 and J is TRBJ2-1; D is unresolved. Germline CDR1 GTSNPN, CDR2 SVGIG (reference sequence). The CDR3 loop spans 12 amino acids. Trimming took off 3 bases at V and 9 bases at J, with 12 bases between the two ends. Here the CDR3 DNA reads TGTGCCTGGAGCGCGGCATACGGTGAGCAGTTCTTC. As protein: CAWSAAYGEQFF.

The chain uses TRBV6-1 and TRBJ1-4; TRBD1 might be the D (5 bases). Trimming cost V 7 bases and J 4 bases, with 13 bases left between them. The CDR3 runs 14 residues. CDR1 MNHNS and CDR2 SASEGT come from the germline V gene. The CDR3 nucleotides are TGTGCCAGCACCCAAGGGGTCCTTAATGAAAAACTGTTTTTT. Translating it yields CASTQGVLNEKLFF.

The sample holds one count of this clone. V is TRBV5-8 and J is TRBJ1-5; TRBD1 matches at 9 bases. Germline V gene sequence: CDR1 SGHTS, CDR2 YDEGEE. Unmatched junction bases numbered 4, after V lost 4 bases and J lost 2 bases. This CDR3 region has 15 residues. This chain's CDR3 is CASSPGTGRNQPQHF. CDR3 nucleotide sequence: TGTGCCAGCAGCCCTGGGACAGGGCGCAATCAGCCCCAGCATTTT.

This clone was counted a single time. The CDR3 DNA follows: TGCGCCAGCAGCCCGGCTAGCGGGAGGGACTACGAGCAGTACTTC. Amino acids: CASSPASGRDYEQYF. The V and J genes are TRBV5-1 and TRBJ2-7; 12 nucleotides line up with TRBD2. Germline trimming cut 4 bases from V and 3 bases from J; bases unmatched to any gene: 5. The germline V gene encodes CDR1 SGHRS and CDR2 YFSETQ. CDR3 length equals 15 residues.

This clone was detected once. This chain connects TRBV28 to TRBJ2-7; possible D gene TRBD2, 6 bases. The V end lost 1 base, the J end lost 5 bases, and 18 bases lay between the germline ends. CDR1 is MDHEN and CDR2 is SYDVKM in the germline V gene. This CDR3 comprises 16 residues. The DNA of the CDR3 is TGTGCCAGCAGTTTATTAAAGCCGGAGGGAACCCACGAGCAGTACTTC. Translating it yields CASSLLKPEGTHEQYF.

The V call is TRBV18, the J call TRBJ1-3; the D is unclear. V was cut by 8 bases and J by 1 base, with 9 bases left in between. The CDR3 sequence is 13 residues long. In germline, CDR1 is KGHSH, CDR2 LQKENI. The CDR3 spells CASPIESGNTIYF. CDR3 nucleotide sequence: TGTGCCAGCCCGATTGAGTCTGGAAACACCATATATTTT.